This TCR beta chain was documented in a study of neoadjuvant nivolumab and ipilimumab in lung cancer. Study results and caveats: TCR richness and clonality were higher in tumors than adjacent uninvolved lung.

Measured with immunoSEQ multiplex PCR; TCRdb has only the in-frame clones, and not every one. The sample includes 45,000 to 55,000 clones, around 89% of them seen just once. CDR3 length equals 15 residues. Per the germline V gene, CDR1 is SGHRS and CDR2 is YFSETQ. V was trimmed by 2 bases and J by 2 bases, leaving 12 bases between them. On this clone itself: The antigen is undetermined.

This chain joins TRBV5-1 and TRBJ2-3; no clear D gene. This sequence originates from an adult with non-small cell lung cancer. Some clones in this sample may be carry-over from other donors' samples. Sequences were derived from blood, sampled before neoadjuvant nivolumab, alone or with ipilimumab. CDR3 sequence reads: CASSFGRQNTDTQYF. DNA of the CDR3: TGCGCCAGCAGCTTCGGCAGGCAAAACACAGATACGCAGTATTTT.